The TCR beta chain described here comes from a study of blood T cell repertoires in COVID-19 (TCRdb year 2020). For the wider study: The collaborator samples originated in the United States, Italy and Spain and spanned the acute and convalescent phases of COVID-19. Subjects who had been exposed to COVID-19, were actively infected with it, or had recovered from it provided the deeply sampled blood TCRbeta repertoires that made up the dataset. Sample metadata almost always included a de-identified subject ID, COVID-19 status, age in years and sex. The repertoires were made available in a free public database intended to serve as a resource for research on the immune response to SARS-CoV-2. The samples were drawn from the first 160 participants of the ongoing ImmuneRACE study and from under 1,500 subjects provided by 6 global collaborators. The prospective study material was composed of cDNA or gDNA derived from T cells, B-cell-depleted T cells, or PBMCs. Where available, HLA class I and class II types were taken from metadata supplied by the sample provider and were not determined by assay-based typing. What the study reported, not specific to this receptor: Clinical and demographic metadata were provided uncurated, with the amount varying by source and participant.

The collaborating institutions used their own protocols to collect whole blood in K2EDTA tubes. For TCRbeta analysis, collaborators shipped samples as frozen whole blood, isolated PBMCs, or DNA extracted from either of those sample types. Turning to this clone: This clone's antigen is unknown. No qualities accompany the bases; no much larger clone lies one base away.

The immunoSEQ Assay, a bias-controlled multiplex PCR, was used to amplify TCRbeta CDR3 regions from genomic DNA. The original pipeline was this. Nucleated cell counts per sample were estimated from amplification of reference gene primers within the assay. Sequence reads were collapsed and filtered to measure the absolute abundance of every unique TCRbeta CDR3 rearrangement. For each sample, productive Simpson clonality was calculated by taking the square root of Simpson's diversity index across productive rearrangements. This immuneACCESS table, as held by TCRdb, lists in-frame sequences with V and J called but not all clones. Of the missing ones, under half trace to an unresolved V gene in checked studies; the others have no known cause. That table is the source of V, J and clone size, and D and trimming were worked out from the DNA. This sample gives under 200,000 clones in total; under 90% of them show up just once. The ten largest clones take up about 1.9% of the sample.

Per the germline V gene, SGHRS is the CDR1 and YFSETQ is the CDR2. Inclusive of the bounding cysteine and phenylalanine, the CDR3 is 14 residues long. CDR3 DNA is the only sequence kept; it has 42 bases, read in frame from the first base. V trim: 7 bases; J trim: 3 bases; unmatched bases: 6. Sequences were obtained from peripheral blood. The rearranged segments are TRBV5-1 and TRBJ2-3; 9 bases in between match TRBD2. The TCR sequence derives from a woman older than 75 with acute or convalescent COVID-19. The DNA reads as follows: TGCGCCAGCCGGGCGACTAGCGGAACAGATACGCAGTATTTT. This codes for CASRATSGTDTQYF.